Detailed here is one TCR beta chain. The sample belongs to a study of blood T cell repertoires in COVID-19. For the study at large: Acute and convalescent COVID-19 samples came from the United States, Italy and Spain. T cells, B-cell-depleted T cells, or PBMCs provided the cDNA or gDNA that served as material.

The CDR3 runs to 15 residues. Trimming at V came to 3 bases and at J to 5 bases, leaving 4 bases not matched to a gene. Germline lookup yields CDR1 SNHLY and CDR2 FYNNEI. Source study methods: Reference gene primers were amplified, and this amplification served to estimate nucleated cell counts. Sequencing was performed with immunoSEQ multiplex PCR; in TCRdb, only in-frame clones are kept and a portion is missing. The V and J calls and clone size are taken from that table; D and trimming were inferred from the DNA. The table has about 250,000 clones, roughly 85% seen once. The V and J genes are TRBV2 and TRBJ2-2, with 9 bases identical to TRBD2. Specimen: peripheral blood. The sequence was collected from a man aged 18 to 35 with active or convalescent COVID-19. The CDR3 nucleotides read TGTGCCAGCAGTGATGTAGCGGGAGTGACCGGGGAGCTGTTTTTT. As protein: CASSDVAGVTGELFF.